This entry concerns a single T cell receptor beta chain. As processed by the authors: For nucleated cells, counts were estimated from reference gene primer amplification. This table comes from immunoSEQ multiplex PCR, and its TCRdb copy is limited to in-frame clones, with some not included. V and J calls and clone size come straight from that table; D and trimming were deduced from the DNA. The sample lists roughly 230,000 clones, about 88% occurring once. The entry originates in a study of blood T cell repertoires in COVID-19. About the research overall: COVID-19 samples from acute and convalescent phases originated in the United States, Italy and Spain.

In germline, CDR1 is SGDLS, CDR2 YYNGEE. This CDR3 has 16 amino acids. The ends lost 4 bases at V and 6 bases at J; junction bases unmatched: 12. The sequencing input was peripheral blood. This receptor was identified in a man aged 35 to 55 with acute or convalescent COVID-19. The chain is built from TRBV9 and TRBJ2-4, with 8 bases lining up with TRBD1. The CDR3 region has the DNA TGTGCCAGCAGCCCTGAGGCGGCAGGGGGCTTAAACATTCAGTACTTC. Translated: CASSPEAAGGLNIQYF.